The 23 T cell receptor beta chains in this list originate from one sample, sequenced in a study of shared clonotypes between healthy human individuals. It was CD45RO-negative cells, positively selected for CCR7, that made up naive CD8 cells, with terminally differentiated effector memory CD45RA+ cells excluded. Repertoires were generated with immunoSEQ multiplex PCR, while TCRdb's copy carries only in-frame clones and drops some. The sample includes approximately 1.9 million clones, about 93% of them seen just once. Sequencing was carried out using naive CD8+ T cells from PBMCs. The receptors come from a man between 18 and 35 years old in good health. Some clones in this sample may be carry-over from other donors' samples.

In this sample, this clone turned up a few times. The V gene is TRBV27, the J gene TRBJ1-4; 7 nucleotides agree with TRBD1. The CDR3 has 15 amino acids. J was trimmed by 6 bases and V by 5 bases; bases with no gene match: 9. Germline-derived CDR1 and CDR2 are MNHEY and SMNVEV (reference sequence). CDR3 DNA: TGTGCCAGCAGTCCGCGGGGAGGGGGCGATGAAAAACTGTTTTTT. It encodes CASSPRGGGDEKLFF. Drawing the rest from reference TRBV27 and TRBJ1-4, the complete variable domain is EAQVTQNPRYLITVTGKKLTVTCSQNMNHEYMSWYRQDPGLGLRQIYYSMNVEVTDKGDVPEGYKVSRKEKRNFPLILESPSPNQTSLYFCASSPRGGGDEKLFFGSGTQLSVL.

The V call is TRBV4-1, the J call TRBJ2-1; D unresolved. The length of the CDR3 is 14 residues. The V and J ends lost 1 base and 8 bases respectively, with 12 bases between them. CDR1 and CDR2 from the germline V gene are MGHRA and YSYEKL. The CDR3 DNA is TGCGCCAGCAGCCAAGCGTATCCCCAGGATGAGCAGTTCTTC. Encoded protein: CASSQAYPQDEQFF.

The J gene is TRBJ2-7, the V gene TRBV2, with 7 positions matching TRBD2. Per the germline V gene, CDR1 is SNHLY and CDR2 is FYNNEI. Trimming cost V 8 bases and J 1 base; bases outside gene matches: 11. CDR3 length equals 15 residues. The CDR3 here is CASSGEGIWSYEQYF. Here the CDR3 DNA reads TGTGCCAGCTCCGGGGAGGGGATTTGGTCCTACGAGCAGTACTTC.

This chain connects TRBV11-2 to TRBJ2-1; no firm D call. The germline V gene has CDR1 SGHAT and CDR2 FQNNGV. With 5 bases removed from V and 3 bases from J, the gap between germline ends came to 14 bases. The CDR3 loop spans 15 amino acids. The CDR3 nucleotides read TGTGCCAGCAGCGGTCGGTCGGACGACTACAATGAGCAGTTCTTC. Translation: CASSGRSDDYNEQFF.

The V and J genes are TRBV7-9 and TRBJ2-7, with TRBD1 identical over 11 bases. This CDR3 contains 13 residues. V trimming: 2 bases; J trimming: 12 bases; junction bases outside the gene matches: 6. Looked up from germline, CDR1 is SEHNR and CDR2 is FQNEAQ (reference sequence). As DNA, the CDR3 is TGTGCCAGCAGCTTAAATCTGGACAGGGGGCTGTACTTC. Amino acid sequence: CASSLNLDRGLYF. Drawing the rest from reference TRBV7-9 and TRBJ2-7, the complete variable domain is DTGVSQNPRHKITKRGQNVTFRCDPISEHNRLYWYRQTLGQGPEFLTYFQNEAQLEKSRLLSDRFSAERPKGSFSTLEIQRTEQGDSAMYLCASSLNLDRGLYFGPGTRLTVT.

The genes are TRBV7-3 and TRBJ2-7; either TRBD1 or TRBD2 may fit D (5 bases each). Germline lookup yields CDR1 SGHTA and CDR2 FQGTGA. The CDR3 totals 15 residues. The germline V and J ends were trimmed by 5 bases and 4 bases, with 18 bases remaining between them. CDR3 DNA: TGTGCCAGCAGCCCAAGACCGGGACCAGTTTACGAGCAGTACTTC. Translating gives CASSPRPGPVYEQYF.

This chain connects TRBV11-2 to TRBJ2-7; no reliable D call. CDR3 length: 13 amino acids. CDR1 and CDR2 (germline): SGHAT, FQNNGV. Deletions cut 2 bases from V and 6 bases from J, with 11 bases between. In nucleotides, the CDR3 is TGTGCCAGCAGCTTATCAAGGGTTCGCGAGCAGTACTTC. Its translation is CASSLSRVREQYF. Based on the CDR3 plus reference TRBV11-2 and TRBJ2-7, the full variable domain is EAGVAQSPRYKIIEKRQSVAFWCNPISGHATLYWYQQILGQGPKLLIQFQNNGVVDDSQLPKDRFSAERLKGVDSTLKIQPAKLEDSAVYLCASSLSRVREQYFGPGTRLTVT.

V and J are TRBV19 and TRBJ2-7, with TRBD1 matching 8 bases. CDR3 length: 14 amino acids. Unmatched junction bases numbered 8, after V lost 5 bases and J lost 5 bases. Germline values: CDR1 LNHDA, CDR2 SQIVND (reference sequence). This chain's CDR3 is CASSGTGRAHEQYF. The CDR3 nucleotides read TGTGCCAGTAGTGGGACAGGCCGGGCCCACGAGCAGTACTTC.

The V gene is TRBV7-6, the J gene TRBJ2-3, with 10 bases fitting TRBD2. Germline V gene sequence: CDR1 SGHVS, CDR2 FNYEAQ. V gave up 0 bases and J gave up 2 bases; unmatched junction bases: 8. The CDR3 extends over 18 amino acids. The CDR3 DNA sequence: TGTGCCAGCAGCTTAGCTCCGGTAGGACTAGCGGTCACAGATACGCAGTATTTT. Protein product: CASSLAPVGLAVTDTQYF.

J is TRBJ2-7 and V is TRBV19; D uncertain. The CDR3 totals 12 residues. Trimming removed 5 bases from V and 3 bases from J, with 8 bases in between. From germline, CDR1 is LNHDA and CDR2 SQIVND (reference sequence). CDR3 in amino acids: CASSEDDYEQYF. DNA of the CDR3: TGTGCCAGTAGTGAGGACGACTACGAGCAGTACTTC.

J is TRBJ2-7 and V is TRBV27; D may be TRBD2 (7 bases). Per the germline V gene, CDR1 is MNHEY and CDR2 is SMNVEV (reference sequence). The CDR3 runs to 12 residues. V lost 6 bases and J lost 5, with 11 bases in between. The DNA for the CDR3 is TGTGCCAGCAGGGGGGGGCTCCACGAGCAGTACTTC. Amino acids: CASRGGLHEQYF.

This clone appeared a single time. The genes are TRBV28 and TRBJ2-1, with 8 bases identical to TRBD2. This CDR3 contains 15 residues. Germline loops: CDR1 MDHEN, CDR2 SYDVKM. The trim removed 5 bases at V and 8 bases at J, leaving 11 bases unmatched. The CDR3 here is CASSGLAGRQDEQFF. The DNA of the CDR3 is TGTGCCAGCAGTGGATTAGCGGGAAGGCAGGATGAGCAGTTCTTC.

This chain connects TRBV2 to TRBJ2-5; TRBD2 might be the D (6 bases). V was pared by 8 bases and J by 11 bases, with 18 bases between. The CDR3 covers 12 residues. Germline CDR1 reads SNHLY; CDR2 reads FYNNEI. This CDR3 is CASGDSPKDQYF. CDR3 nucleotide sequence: TGTGCCAGCGGGGACTCACCTAAAGATCAGTACTTC.

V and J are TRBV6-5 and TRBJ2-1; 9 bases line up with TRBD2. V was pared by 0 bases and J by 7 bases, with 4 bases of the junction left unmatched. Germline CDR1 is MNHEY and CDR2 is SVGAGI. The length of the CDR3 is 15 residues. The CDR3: CASSYSASGMNEQFF. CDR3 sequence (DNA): TGTGCCAGCAGTTACTCTGCTAGCGGGATGAATGAGCAGTTCTTC.

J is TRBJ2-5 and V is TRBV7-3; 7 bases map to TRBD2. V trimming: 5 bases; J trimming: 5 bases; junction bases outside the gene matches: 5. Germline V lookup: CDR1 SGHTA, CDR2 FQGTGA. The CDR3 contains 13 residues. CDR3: CASSLSGWETQYF. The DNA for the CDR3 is TGTGCCAGCAGCCTTAGCGGGTGGGAGACCCAGTACTTC.

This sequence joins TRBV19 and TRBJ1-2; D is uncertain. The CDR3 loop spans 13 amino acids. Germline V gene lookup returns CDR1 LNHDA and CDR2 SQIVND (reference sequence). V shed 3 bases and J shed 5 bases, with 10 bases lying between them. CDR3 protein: CASSIWVGYGYTF. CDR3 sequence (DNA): TGTGCCAGTAGTATTTGGGTCGGGTATGGCTACACCTTC.

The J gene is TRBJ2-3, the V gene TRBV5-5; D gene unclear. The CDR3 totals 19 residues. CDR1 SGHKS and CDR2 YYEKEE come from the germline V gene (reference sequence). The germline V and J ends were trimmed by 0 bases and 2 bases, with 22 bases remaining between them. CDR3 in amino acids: CASSLASWSEHGFTDTQYF. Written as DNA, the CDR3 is TGTGCCAGCAGCTTGGCCTCGTGGTCGGAGCACGGCTTCACAGATACGCAGTATTTT.

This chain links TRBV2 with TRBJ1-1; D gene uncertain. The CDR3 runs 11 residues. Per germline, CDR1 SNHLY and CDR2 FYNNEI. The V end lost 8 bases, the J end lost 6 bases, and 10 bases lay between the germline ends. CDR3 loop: CASGLGSEAFF. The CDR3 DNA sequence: TGTGCCAGCGGTCTGGGATCTGAAGCTTTCTTT.

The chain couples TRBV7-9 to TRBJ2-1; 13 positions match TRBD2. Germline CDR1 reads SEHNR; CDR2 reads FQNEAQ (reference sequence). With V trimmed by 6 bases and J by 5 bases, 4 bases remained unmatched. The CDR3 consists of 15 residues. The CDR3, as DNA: TGTGCCAGCAGATATGGACTAGCGGGGGACAATGAGCAGTTCTTC. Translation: CASRYGLAGDNEQFF.

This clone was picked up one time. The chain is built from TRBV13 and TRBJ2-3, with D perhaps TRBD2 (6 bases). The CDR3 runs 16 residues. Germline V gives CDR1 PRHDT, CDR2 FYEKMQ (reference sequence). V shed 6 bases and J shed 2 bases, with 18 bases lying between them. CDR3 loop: CASSPLEGWVTDTQYF. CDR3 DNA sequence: TGTGCCAGCAGTCCACTGGAGGGTTGGGTCACAGATACGCAGTATTTT.

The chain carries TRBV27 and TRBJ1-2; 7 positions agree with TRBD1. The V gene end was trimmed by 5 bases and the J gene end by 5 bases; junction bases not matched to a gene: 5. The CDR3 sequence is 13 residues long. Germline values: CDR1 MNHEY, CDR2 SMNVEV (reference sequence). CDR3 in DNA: TGTGCCAGCAGTCCCGGGACAGATTATGGCTACACCTTC. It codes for CASSPGTDYGYTF.

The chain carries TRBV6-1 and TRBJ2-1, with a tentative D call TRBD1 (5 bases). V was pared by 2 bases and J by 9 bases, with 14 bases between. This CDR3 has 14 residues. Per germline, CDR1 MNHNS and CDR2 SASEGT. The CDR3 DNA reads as TGTGCCAGCAGTGAATGGCAGGGTAGTACTGAGCAGTTCTTC. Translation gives CASSEWQGSTEQFF.

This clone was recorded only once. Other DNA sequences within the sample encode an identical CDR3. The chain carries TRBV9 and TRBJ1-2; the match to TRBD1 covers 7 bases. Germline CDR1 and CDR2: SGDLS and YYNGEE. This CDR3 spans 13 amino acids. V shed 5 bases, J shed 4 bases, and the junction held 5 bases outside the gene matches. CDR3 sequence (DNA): TGTGCCAGCAGTCCCGGGACAGCCTATGGCTACACCTTC. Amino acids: CASSPGTAYGYTF.